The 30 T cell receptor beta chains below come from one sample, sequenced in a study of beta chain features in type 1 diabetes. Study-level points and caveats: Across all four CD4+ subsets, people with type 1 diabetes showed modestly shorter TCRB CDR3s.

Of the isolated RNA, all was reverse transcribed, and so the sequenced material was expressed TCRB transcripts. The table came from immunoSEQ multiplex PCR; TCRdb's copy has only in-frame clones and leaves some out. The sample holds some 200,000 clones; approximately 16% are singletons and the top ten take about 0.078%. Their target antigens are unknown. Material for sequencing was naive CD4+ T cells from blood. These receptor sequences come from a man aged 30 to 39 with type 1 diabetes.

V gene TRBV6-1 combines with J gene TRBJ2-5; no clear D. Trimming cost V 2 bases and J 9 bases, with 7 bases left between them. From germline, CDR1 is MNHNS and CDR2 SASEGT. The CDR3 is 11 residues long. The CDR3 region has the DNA TGTGCCAGCAGTGAACGGGTTTCCCAGTACTTC. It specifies CASSERVSQYF.

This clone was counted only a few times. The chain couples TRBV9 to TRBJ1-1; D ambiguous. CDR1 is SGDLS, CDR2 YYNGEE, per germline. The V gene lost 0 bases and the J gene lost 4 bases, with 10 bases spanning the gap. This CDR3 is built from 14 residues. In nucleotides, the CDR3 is TGTGCCAGCAGCGTAGTCTCGGGGTCCACTGAAGCTTTCTTT. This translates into CASSVVSGSTEAFF.

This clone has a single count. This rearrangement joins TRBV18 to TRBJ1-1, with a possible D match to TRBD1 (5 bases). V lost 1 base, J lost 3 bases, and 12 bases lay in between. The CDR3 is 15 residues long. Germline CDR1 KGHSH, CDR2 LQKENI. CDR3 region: CASSPQEQGHTEAFF. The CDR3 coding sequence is TGTGCCAGCTCACCACAGGAGCAGGGACACACTGAAGCTTTCTTT.

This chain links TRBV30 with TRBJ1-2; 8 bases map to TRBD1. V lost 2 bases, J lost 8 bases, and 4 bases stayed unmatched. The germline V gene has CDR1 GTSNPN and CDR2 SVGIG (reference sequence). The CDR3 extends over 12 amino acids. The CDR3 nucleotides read TGTGCCTGGAGTCAGGGGGCTGAAGGCTACACCTTC. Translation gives CAWSQGAEGYTF.

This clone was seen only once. CDR3 nucleotides: TGTGCCAGCAGTGGGTTCAGGGGCGCCTATATGGAAAAACTGTTTTTT. Amino acids: CASSGFRGAYMEKLFF. The J gene is TRBJ1-4, the V gene TRBV25-1, with a possible D match to TRBD1 (6 bases). The CDR3 consists of 16 residues. V was trimmed by 4 bases and J by 8 bases, leaving 20 bases between them. Germline V gene sequence: CDR1 MGHDK, CDR2 SYGVNS. Variable domain in full (rest from reference TRBV25-1 and TRBJ1-4): EADIYQTPRYLVIGTGKKITLECSQTMGHDKMYWYQQDPGMELHLIHYSYGVNSTEKGDLSSESTVSRIRTEHFPLTLESARPSHTSQYLCASSGFRGAYMEKLFFGSGTQLSVL.

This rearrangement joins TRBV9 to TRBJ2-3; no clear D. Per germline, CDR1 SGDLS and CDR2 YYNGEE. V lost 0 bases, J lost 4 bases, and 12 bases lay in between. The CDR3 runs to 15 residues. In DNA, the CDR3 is TGTGCCAGCAGCGTAGGGGCCAGCTTCGCAGATACGCAGTATTTT. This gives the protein CASSVGASFADTQYF.

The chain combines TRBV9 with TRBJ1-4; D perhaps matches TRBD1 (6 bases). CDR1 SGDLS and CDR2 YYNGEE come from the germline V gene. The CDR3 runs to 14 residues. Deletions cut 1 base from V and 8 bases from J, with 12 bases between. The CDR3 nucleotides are TGTGCCAGCAGCGTACACAGGGAAGGGGAAAAACTGTTTTTT. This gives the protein CASSVHREGEKLFF.

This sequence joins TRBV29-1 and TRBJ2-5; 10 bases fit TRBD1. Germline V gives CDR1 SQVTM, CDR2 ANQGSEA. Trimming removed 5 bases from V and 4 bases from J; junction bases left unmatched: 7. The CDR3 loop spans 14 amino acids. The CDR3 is CSVRDRGRGETQYF. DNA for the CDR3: TGCAGCGTTCGGGACAGGGGACGGGGAGAGACCCAGTACTTC.

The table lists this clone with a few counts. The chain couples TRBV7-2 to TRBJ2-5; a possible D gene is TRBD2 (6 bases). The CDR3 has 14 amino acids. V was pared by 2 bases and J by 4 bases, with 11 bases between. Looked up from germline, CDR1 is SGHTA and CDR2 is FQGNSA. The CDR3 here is CASSLTEGIETQYF. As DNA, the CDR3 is TGTGCCAGCAGCTTAACGGAGGGTATAGAGACCCAGTACTTC. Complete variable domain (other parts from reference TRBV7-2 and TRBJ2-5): GAGVSQSPSNKVTEKGKDVELRCDPISGHTALYWYRQSLGQGLEFLIYFQGNSAPDKSGLPSDRFSAERTGGSVSTLTIQRTQQEDSAVYLCASSLTEGIETQYFGPGTRLLVL.

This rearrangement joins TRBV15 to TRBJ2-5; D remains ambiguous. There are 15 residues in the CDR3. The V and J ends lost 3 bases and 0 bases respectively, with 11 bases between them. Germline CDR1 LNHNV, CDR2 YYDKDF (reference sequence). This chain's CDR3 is CATSSDGWYQETQYF. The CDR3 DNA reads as TGTGCCACCAGCAGCGACGGGTGGTACCAAGAGACCCAGTACTTC. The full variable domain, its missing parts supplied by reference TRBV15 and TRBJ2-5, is DAMVIQNPRYQVTQFGKPVTLSCSQTLNHNVMYWYQQKSSQAPKLLFHYYDKDFNNEADTPDNFQSRRPNTSFCFLDIRSPGLGDTAMYLCATSSDGWYQETQYFGPGTRLLVL.

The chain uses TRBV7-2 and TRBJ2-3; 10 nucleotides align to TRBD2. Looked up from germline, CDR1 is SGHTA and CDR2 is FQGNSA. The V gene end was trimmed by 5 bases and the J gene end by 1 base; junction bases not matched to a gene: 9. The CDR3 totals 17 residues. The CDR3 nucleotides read TGTGCCAGCAGCGGAACTCCCGGGACTAGCGGCACAGATACGCAGTATTTT. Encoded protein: CASSGTPGTSGTDTQYF.

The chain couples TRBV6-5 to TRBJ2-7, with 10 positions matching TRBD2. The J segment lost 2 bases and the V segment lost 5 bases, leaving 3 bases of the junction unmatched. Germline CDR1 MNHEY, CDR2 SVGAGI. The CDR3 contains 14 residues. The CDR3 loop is CASSTSGATYEQYF. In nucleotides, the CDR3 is TGTGCCAGCAGTACTAGCGGGGCGACCTACGAGCAGTACTTC.

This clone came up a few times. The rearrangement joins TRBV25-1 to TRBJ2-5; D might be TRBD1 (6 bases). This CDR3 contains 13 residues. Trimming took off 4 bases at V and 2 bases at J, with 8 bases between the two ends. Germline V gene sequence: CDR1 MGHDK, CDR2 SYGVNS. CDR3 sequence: CASSGTAQETQYF. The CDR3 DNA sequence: TGTGCCAGCAGTGGGACAGCTCAAGAGACCCAGTACTTC.

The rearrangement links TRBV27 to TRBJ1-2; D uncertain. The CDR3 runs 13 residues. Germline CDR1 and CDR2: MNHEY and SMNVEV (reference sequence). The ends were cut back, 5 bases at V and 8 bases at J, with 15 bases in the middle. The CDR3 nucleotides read TGTGCCAGCAGTACATTGACCGGCCGGGGCTACACCTTC. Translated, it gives CASSTLTGRGYTF.

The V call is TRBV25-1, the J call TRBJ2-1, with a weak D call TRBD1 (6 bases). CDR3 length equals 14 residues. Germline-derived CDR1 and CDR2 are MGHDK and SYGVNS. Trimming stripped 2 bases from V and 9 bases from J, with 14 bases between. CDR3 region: CASSEGGRSGEQFF. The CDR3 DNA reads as TGTGCCAGCAGTGAAGGGGGCAGGTCCGGTGAGCAGTTCTTC.

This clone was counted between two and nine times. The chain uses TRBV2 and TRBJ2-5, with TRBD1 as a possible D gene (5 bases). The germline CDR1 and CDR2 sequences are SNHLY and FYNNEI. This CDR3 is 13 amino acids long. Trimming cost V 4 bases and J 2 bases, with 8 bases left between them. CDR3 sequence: CASSATEQETQYF. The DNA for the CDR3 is TGTGCCAGCAGTGCGACAGAACAAGAGACCCAGTACTTC.

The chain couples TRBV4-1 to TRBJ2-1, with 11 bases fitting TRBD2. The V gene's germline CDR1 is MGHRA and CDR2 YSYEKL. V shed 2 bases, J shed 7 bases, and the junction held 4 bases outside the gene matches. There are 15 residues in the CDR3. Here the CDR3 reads CASSQPSGRPNEQFF. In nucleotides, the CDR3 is TGCGCCAGCAGCCAACCTAGCGGGAGGCCGAATGAGCAGTTCTTC.

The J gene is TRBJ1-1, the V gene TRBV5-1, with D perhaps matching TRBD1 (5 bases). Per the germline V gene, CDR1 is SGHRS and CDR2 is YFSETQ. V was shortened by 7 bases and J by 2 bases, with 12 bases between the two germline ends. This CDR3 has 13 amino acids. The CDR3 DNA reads TGCGCCAGCGGCACAGGCGATAACACTGAAGCTTTCTTT. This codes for CASGTGDNTEAFF.

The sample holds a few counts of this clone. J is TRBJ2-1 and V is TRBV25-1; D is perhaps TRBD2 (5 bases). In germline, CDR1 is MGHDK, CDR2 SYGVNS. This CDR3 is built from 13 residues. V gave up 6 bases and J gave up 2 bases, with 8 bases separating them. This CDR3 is CASSDGAYNEQFF. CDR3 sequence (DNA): TGTGCCAGCAGCGACGGGGCCTACAATGAGCAGTTCTTC.

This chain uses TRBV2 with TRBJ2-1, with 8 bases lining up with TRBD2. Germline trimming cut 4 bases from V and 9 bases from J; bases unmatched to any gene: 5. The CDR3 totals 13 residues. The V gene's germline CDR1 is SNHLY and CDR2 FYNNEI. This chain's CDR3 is CASSVQRESEQFF. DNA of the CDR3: TGTGCCAGCAGTGTACAGCGGGAGTCTGAGCAGTTCTTC.

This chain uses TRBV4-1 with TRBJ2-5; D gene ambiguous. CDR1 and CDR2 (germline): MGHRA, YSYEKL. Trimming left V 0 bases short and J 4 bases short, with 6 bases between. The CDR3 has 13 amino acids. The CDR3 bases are TGCGCCAGCAGCCAAGAGGCCCTAGAGACCCAGTACTTC. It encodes CASSQEALETQYF.

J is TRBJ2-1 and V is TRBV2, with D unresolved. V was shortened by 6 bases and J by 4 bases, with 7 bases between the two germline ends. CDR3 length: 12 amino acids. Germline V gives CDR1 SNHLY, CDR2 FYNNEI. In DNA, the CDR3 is TGTGCCAGCAGCCCAAGGTACAATGAGCAGTTCTTC. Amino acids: CASSPRYNEQFF.

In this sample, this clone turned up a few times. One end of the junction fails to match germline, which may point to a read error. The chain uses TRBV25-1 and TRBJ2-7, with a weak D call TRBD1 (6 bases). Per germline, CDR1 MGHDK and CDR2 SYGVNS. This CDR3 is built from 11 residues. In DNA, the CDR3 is TGTGCCAGCAGTGAGGGCAACAGGGACCAATTC. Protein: CASSEGNRDQF.

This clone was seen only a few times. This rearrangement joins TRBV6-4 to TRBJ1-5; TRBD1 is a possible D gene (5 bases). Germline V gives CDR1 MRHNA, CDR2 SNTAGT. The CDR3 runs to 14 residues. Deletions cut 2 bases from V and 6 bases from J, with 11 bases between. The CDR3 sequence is CASSDLGGVQPQHF. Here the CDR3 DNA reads TGTGCCAGCAGTGACCTAGGAGGGGTTCAGCCCCAGCATTTT.

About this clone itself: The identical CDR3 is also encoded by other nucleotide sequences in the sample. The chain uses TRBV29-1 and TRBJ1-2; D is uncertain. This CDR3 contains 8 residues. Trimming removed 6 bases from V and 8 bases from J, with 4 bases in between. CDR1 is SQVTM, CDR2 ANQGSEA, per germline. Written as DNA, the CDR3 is TGCAGCGTGGGGGGCTACACCTTC. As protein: CSVGGYTF.

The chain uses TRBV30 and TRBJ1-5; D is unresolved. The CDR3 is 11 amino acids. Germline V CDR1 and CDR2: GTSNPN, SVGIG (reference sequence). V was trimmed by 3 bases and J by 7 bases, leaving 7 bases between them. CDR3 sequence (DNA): TGTGCCTGGAGCCAAGGACAGCCCCAGCATTTT. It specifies CAWSQGQPQHF.

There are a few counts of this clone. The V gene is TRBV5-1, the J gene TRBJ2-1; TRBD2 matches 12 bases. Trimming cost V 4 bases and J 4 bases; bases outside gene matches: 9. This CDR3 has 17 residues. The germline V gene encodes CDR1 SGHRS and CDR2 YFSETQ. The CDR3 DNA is TGCGCCAGCAGCATCACCTACGGACTAGCGGGATACAATGAGCAGTTCTTC. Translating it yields CASSITYGLAGYNEQFF.

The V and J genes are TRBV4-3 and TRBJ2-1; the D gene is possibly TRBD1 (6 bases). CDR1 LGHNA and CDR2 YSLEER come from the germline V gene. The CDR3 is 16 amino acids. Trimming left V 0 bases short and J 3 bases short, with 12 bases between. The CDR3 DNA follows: TGCGCCAGCAGCCAAGATAGCAGGGGTCTCTACAATGAGCAGTTCTTC. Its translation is CASSQDSRGLYNEQFF.

CDR3 DNA sequence: TGCAGCAAAAACCGGGCGGGCCCGGGTAGCAATCAGCCCCAGCATTTT. Translation: CSKNRAGPGSNQPQHF. The chain employs TRBV29-1 and TRBJ1-5; D is unclear. There are 16 residues in the CDR3. Germline CDR1 reads SQVTM; CDR2 reads ANQGSEA. Trimming removed 8 bases at V and 0 bases at J, with 20 bases between.

The CDR3 DNA sequence: TGTGCCAGCAGCCCGGCCCGGCCGCAACTGTTTTTT. It translates to CASSPARPQLFF. V and J are TRBV7-2 and TRBJ1-4; D gene ambiguous. The CDR3 has 12 residues. The V gene's germline CDR1 is SGHTA and CDR2 FQGNSA. V lost 5 bases to trimming and J lost 12 bases, with 13 bases between them.